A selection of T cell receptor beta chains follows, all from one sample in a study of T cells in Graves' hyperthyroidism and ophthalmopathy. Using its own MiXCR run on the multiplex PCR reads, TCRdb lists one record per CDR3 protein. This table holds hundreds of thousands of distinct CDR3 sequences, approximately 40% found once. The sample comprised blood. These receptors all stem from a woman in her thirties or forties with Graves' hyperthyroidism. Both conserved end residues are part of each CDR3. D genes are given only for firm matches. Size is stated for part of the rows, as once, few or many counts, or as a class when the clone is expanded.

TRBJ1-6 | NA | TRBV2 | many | CASSEFSYSPLHF | TGTGCCAGCAGTGAATTCTCATATTCACCCCTCCACTTT
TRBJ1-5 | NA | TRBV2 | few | CASSYEYSSNQPQHF | TGTGCCAGCAGTTACGAATACAGTAGCAATCAGCCCCAGCATTTT
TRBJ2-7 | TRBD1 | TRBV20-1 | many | CSAREVWDRDGEQYF | TGCAGTGCTAGAGAGGTGTGGGACAGGGATGGGGAGCAGTACTTC
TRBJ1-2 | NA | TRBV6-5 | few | CASSQDSPAGGHGYTF | TGTGCCAGCAGCCAAGATAGCCCAGCGGGGGGTCATGGCTACACCTTC
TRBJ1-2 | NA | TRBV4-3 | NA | CASSHASGPPYGYTF | TGCGCCAGCAGCCACGCATCTGGGCCCCCCTATGGCTACACCTTC
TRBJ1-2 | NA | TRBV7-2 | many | CASSYSDYGYTF | TGTGCCAGCAGCTACTCGGACTATGGCTACACCTTC
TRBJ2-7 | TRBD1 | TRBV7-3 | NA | CASSLYRDRNYEQYF | TGTGCCAGCAGCTTATATCGGGACAGGAACTACGAGCAGTACTTC
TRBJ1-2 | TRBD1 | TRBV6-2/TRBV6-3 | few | CASSPPAEGASYTF | TGTGCCAGCAGTCCCCCCGCGGAGGGGGCAAGCTACACCTTC
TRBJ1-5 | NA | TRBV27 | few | CASSSTVGIYSNQPQHF | TGTGCCAGCAGTTCAACAGTTGGGATTTATAGCAATCAGCCCCAGCATTTT
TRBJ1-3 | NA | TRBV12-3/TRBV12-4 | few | CASTNYHSGNTIYF | TGTGCCAGCACAAATTACCACTCTGGAAACACCATATATTTT
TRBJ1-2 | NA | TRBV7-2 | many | CASSFRGESGYTF | TGTGCCAGCAGCTTCCGGGGGGAGAGTGGCTACACCTTC
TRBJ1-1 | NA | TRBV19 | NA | CASSILTRGGTEAFF | TGTGCCAGTAGTATCCTAACTCGGGGAGGCACTGAAGCTTTCTTT
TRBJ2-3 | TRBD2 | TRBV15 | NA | CATSSGGSTDTQYF | TGTGCCACCAGCAGCGGGGGGTCGACAGATACGCAGTATTTT
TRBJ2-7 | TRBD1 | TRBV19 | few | CASSPPGQASKQYF | TGTGCCAGTAGTCCGCCGGGACAGGCGTCAAAACAGTACTTC
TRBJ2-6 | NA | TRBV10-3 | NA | CAIRLGGNTEAF | TGTGCCATCAGGCTGGGGGGCAACACTGAAGCTTTC
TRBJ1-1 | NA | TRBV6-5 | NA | CASSYARGTEAFF | TGTGCCAGCAGTTACGCTAGGGGAACTGAAGCTTTCTTT
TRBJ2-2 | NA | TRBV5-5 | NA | CASSLHSGLRGGELFF | TGTGCCAGCAGTTTACATTCTGGTCTGAGGGGCGGAGAGCTGTTTTTT
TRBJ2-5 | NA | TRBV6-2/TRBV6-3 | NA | CASSEALGHSKEETQYF | TGTGCCAGCAGTGAAGCGCTTGGACACAGTAAAGAAGAGACCCAGTACTTC
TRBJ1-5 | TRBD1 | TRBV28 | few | CASSPRTGGGVNQPQHF | TGTGCCAGCAGTCCCAGGACAGGCGGGGGAGTCAATCAGCCCCAGCATTTT
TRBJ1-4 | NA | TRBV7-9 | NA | CASSSPNYNEKLFF | TGTGCCAGCAGCTCCCCCAATTATAATGAAAAACTGTTTTTT